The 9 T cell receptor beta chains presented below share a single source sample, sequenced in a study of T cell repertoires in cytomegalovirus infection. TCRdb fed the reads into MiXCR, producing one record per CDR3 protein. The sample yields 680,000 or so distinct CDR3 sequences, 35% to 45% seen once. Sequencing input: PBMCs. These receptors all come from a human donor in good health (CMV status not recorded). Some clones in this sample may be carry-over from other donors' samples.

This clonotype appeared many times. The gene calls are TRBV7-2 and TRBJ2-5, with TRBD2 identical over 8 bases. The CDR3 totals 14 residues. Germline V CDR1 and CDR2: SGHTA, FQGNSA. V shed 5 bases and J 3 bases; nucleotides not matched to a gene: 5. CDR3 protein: CASSLYSGKETQYF. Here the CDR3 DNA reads TGTGCCAGCAGCCTCTATAGCGGGAAAGAGACCCAGTACTTC.

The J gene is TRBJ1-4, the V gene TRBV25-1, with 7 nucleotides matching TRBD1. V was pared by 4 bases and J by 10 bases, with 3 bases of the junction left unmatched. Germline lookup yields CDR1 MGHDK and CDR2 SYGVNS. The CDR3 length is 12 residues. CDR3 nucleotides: TGTGCCAGCAGTGGGGACAGTCGAAAACTGTTTTTT. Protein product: CASSGDSRKLFF.

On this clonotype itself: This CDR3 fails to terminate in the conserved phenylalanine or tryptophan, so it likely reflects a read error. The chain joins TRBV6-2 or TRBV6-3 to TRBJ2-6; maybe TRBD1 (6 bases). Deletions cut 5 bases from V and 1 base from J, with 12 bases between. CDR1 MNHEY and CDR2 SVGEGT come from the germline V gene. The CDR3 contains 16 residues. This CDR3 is CASSRGYESGANVLTL. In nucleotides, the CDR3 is TGTGCCAGCAGTAGGGGGTACGAGTCTGGGGCCAACGTCCTGACTTTA.

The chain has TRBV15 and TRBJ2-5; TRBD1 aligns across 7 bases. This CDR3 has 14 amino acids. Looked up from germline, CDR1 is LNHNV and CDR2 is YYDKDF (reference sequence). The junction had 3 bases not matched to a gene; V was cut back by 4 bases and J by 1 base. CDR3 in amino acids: CATSTRDSQETQYF. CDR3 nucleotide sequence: TGTGCCACCAGCACCCGGGACAGCCAAGAGACCCAGTACTTC.

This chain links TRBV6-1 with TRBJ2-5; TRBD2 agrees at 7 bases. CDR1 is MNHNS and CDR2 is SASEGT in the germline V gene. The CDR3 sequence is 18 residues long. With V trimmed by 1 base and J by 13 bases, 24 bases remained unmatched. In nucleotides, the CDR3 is TGTGCCAGCAGTGAAGACTCGGAAGTTGCGGGAGCCGGGGAGACCACGTACTTC. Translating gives CASSEDSEVAGAGETTYF.

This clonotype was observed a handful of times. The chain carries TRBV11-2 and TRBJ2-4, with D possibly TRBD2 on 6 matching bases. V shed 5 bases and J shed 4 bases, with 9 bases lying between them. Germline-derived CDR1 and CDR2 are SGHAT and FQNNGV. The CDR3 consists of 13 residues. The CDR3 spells CASSRDWKNIQYF. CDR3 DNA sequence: TGTGCCAGCAGCCGGGACTGGAAAAACATTCAGTACTTC.

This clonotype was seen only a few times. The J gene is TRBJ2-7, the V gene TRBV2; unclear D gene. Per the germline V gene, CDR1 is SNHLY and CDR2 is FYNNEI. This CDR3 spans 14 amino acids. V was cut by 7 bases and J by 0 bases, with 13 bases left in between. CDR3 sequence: CASISILYSYEQYF. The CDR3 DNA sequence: TGTGCCAGCATAAGCATACTCTACTCCTACGAGCAGTACTTC.

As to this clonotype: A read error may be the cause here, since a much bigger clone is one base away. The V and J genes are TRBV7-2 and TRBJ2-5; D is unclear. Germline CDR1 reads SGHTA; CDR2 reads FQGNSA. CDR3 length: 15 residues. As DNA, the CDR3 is TGTGCCAGCAGCCCGGTTGCAGCAGCTCAAGAGACCCAGTGCTTC. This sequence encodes CASSPVAAAQETQCF.

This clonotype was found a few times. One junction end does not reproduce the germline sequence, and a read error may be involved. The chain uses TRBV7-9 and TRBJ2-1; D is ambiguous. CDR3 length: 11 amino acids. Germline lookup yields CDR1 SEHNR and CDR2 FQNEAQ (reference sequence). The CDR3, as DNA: TGTGCCAGCAGCTTAGATCTGGGCAGGATCTTC. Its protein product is CASSLDLGRIF.